Listed here are 15 T cell receptor beta chains from one sample, sequenced in a study of blood T cell repertoires in COVID-19. Profiled with immunoSEQ multiplex PCR; TCRdb holds only in-frame clones, not every one. The table shows 140,000 or so clones, with approximately 85% occurring only once. The sequencing sample was made of peripheral blood. The receptors were gathered from a man aged 45 to 65 with acute or convalescent COVID-19.

The J gene is TRBJ2-7, the V gene TRBV11-3; possibly TRBD2 for D (6 bases). Trimming pared 5 bases from V and 3 bases from J, leaving 20 bases between. The CDR3 runs 16 residues. Germline CDR1 is SGHNT and CDR2 is YENEEA. The CDR3 is CASSARAGRSIYEQYF. The CDR3 nucleotides are TGTGCCAGCAGCGCACGCGCCGGGAGATCGATCTACGAGCAGTACTTC.

This chain uses TRBV23-1 with TRBJ1-5, with a tentative D call TRBD1 (5 bases). Being an ORF, TRBV23-1 has a function that is uncertain. There are 13 residues in the CDR3. Trimming stripped 8 bases from V and 4 bases from J, with 12 bases between. Written as DNA, the CDR3 is TGCGCCAGCCCGACAGTTGCGAATCAGCCCCAGCATTTT. It yields the protein CASPTVANQPQHF.

The chain combines TRBV11-1 with TRBJ2-7; 8 bases agree with TRBD1. This CDR3 has 12 residues. Looked up from germline, CDR1 is SGHAT and CDR2 is FQDESV (reference sequence). J lost 5 bases, V lost 5 bases, and 2 bases had no gene match. The CDR3 sequence is CASSAQGDEQYF. For the CDR3, the DNA is TGTGCCAGCAGCGCACAGGGGGACGAGCAGTACTTC.

The chain combines TRBV29-1 with TRBJ2-3; D not certain. The germline V gene has CDR1 SQVTM and CDR2 ANQGSEA. CDR3 length: 12 residues. V lost 2 bases to trimming and J lost 2 bases, with 5 bases between them. The CDR3 coding sequence is TGCAGCGTTGAACTTAACACAGATACGCAGTATTTT. It yields the protein CSVELNTDTQYF.

The rearrangement links TRBV6-1 to TRBJ1-2; a possible D gene is TRBD1 (5 bases). Trimming took off 4 bases at V and 4 bases at J, with 19 bases between the two ends. Germline loops: CDR1 MNHNS, CDR2 SASEGT. This CDR3 contains 16 residues. The CDR3 loop is CASSALGQGEFYGYTF. In DNA form, the CDR3 reads TGTGCCAGCAGTGCACTCGGGCAGGGCGAGTTCTATGGCTACACCTTC.

The chain carries TRBV2 and TRBJ1-3; 8 bases fit TRBD1. Trimming cost V 6 bases and J 4 bases; bases outside gene matches: 8. The CDR3 has 15 residues. CDR1 and CDR2 from the germline V gene are SNHLY and FYNNEI. For the CDR3, the DNA is TGTGCCAGCAGAGCCGGGACAGGTCTCGGAAACACCATATATTTT. Protein product: CASRAGTGLGNTIYF.

The genes are TRBV24-1 and TRBJ2-5, with 8 positions matching TRBD2. This CDR3 contains 15 residues. Looked up from germline, CDR1 is KGHDR and CDR2 is SFDVKD. Germline trimming cut 3 bases from V and 4 bases from J; bases unmatched to any gene: 6. CDR3 protein: CATSDTTSATETQYF. CDR3 DNA: TGTGCCACCAGTGATACGACTAGCGCGACAGAGACCCAGTACTTC.

The chain has TRBV5-4 and TRBJ2-3; 8 bases are shared with TRBD2. Germline V gives CDR1 SGHNT, CDR2 YYREEE (reference sequence). V lost 5 bases to trimming and J lost 3 bases; unmatched junction nucleotides: 8. The CDR3 is 15 residues long. The CDR3 reads CASRAAASGTDTQYF. CDR3 nucleotides: TGTGCCAGCAGGGCCGCGGCTAGCGGGACAGATACGCAGTATTTT.

This clone was found once. The chain has TRBV9 and TRBJ1-2, with 10 nucleotides matching TRBD1. The germline gives CDR1 SGDLS, CDR2 YYNGEE. The CDR3 is 14 amino acids. V dropped 0 bases and J dropped 4; count of bases not matched to a gene: 0. CDR3 loop: CASSVGTGGYGYTF. CDR3 sequence (DNA): TGTGCCAGCAGCGTAGGGACAGGGGGCTATGGCTACACCTTC.

The gene calls are TRBV10-3 and TRBJ2-7, with TRBD1 matching 8 bases. Germline lookup yields CDR1 ENHRY and CDR2 SYGVKD. Trimming at V came to 11 bases and at J to 1 base, leaving 10 bases not matched to a gene. The CDR3 totals 14 residues. CDR3 sequence (DNA): TGTGCCGCGGGGACAGGCCAAACGTCCTACGAGCAGTACTTC. Amino acids: CAAGTGQTSYEQYF.

The V gene is TRBV5-1, the J gene TRBJ2-2; the match to TRBD1 covers 7 bases. This CDR3 comprises 14 residues. The germline V gene encodes CDR1 SGHRS and CDR2 YFSETQ. The V gene end was trimmed by 3 bases and the J gene end by 4 bases; junction bases not matched to a gene: 3. The CDR3 DNA follows: TGCGCCAGCAGCTCGACAGGGTTCACCGGGGAGCTGTTTTTT. It encodes CASSSTGFTGELFF.

V and J are TRBV7-3 and TRBJ2-1; TRBD1 matches at 8 bases. V was clipped by 5 bases and J by 3 bases; unmatched bases: 6. Germline V gene sequence: CDR1 SGHTA, CDR2 FQGTGA. CDR3 size: 15 residues. CDR3 loop: CASSPPGQGYNEQFF. The CDR3, as DNA: TGTGCCAGCAGCCCCCCCGGACAGGGCTACAATGAGCAGTTCTTC.

The rearrangement links TRBV27 to TRBJ1-1; D not resolved. Trimming removed 2 bases from V and 0 bases from J, with 16 bases in between. The CDR3 is 17 amino acids. Germline V CDR1 and CDR2: MNHEY, SMNVEV (reference sequence). CDR3 in amino acids: CASSLSHSNLLNTEAFF. The CDR3 coding sequence is TGTGCCAGCAGTTTAAGTCACAGCAACCTTCTGAACACTGAAGCTTTCTTT.

The CDR3, as DNA: TGCGCCAGCAGCTTGGCCTCAACAAACTATGGCTACACCTTC. It encodes CASSLASTNYGYTF. The chain employs TRBV5-1 and TRBJ1-2; D gene ambiguous. Trimming left V 0 bases short and J 2 bases short, with 8 bases between. CDR1 SGHRS and CDR2 YFSETQ come from the germline V gene. The CDR3 consists of 14 residues.

J is TRBJ2-7 and V is TRBV6-6, with a weak D call TRBD2 (5 bases). Trimming took 0 bases from V and 3 from J, leaving 9 bases between them. The CDR3 contains 14 residues. Germline V CDR1 and CDR2: MNHNY, SVGAGI (reference sequence). The CDR3 DNA is TGTGCCAGCAGTTACTCGAGTCGGGACTACGAGCAGTACTTC. This encodes CASSYSSRDYEQYF.